The sequence of this TCR beta chain was determined in a study of human T cells and chemical hapten exposure. Whole-study context: The study traced per-sample TCR yield variation mainly to small differences in pooled library volumes.

Under the authors' procedure: Sample TCR counts, which ranged from about 20,000 to 750,000, had a median of approximately 94,000. TCRdb fed the 5' RACE reads into MiXCR, producing one record per CDR3 protein. The V and J calls come from TCRdb's annotation, not from the publication. The table lists roughly 81,000 distinct CDR3 sequences, 15% to 20% of them singletons, with over 6.5% in the top ten. V lost 2 bases and J lost 6, with 11 bases in between. Germline V gene lookup returns CDR1 MGHDK and CDR2 SYGVNS. The CDR3 extends over 14 amino acids. This clonotype was seen a single time. RNA extraction used unfractionated whole blood as the source of total RNA.

This chain links TRBV25-1 with TRBJ2-1; D is possibly TRBD2 (7 bases). The receptor was derived from a female donor in good health. This CDR3 reads CASSEMGGGNEQFF. CDR3 DNA: TGTGCCAGCAGTGAAATGGGAGGGGGCAATGAGCAGTTCTTC.